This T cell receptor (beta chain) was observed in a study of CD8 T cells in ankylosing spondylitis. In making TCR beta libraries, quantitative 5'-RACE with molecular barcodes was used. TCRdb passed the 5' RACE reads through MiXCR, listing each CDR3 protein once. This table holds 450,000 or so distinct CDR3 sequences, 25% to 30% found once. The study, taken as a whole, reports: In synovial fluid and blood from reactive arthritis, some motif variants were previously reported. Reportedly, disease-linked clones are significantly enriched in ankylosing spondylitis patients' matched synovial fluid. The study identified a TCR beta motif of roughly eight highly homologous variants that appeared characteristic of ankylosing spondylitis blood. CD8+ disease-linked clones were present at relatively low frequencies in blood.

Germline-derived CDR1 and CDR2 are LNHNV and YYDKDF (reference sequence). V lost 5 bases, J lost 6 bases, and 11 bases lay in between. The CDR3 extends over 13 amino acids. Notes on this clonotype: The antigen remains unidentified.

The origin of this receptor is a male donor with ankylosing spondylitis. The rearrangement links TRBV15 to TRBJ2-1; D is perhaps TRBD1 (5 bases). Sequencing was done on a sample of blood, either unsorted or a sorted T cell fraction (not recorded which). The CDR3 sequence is CATSEPGINEQFF. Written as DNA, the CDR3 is TGTGCCACCAGCGAACCAGGGATCAATGAGCAGTTCTTC.